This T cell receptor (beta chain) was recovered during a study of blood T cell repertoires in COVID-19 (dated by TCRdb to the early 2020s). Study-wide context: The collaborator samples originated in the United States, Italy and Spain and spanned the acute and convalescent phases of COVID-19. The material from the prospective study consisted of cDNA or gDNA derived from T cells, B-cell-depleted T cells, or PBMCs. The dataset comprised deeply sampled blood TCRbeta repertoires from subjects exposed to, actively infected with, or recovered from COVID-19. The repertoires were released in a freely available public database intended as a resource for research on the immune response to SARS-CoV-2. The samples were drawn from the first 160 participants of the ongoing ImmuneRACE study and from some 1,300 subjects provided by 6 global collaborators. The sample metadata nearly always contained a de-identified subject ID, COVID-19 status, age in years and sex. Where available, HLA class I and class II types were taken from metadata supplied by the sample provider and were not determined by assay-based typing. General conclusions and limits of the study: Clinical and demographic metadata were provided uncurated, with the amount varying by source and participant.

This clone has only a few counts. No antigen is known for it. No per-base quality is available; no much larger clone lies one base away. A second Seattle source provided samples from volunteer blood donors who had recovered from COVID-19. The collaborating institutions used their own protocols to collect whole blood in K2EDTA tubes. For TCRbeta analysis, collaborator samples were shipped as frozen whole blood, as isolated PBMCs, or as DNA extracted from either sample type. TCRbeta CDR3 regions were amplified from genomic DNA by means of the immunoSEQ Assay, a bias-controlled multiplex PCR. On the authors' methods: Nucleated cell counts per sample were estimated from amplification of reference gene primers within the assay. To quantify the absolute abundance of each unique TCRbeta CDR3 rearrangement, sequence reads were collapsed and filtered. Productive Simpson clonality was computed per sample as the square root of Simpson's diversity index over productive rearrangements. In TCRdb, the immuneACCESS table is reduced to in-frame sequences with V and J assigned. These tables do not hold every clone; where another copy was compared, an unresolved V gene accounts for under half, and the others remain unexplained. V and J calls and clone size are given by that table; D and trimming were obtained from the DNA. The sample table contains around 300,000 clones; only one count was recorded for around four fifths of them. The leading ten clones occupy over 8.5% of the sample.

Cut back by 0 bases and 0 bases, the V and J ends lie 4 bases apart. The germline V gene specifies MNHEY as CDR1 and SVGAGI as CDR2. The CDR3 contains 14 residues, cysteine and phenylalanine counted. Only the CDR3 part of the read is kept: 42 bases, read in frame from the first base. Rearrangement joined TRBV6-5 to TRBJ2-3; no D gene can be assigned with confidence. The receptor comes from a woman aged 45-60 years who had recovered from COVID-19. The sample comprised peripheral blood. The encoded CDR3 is CASSYSGSTDTQYF. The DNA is TGTGCCAGCAGTTACTCTGGCAGCACAGATACGCAGTATTTT.